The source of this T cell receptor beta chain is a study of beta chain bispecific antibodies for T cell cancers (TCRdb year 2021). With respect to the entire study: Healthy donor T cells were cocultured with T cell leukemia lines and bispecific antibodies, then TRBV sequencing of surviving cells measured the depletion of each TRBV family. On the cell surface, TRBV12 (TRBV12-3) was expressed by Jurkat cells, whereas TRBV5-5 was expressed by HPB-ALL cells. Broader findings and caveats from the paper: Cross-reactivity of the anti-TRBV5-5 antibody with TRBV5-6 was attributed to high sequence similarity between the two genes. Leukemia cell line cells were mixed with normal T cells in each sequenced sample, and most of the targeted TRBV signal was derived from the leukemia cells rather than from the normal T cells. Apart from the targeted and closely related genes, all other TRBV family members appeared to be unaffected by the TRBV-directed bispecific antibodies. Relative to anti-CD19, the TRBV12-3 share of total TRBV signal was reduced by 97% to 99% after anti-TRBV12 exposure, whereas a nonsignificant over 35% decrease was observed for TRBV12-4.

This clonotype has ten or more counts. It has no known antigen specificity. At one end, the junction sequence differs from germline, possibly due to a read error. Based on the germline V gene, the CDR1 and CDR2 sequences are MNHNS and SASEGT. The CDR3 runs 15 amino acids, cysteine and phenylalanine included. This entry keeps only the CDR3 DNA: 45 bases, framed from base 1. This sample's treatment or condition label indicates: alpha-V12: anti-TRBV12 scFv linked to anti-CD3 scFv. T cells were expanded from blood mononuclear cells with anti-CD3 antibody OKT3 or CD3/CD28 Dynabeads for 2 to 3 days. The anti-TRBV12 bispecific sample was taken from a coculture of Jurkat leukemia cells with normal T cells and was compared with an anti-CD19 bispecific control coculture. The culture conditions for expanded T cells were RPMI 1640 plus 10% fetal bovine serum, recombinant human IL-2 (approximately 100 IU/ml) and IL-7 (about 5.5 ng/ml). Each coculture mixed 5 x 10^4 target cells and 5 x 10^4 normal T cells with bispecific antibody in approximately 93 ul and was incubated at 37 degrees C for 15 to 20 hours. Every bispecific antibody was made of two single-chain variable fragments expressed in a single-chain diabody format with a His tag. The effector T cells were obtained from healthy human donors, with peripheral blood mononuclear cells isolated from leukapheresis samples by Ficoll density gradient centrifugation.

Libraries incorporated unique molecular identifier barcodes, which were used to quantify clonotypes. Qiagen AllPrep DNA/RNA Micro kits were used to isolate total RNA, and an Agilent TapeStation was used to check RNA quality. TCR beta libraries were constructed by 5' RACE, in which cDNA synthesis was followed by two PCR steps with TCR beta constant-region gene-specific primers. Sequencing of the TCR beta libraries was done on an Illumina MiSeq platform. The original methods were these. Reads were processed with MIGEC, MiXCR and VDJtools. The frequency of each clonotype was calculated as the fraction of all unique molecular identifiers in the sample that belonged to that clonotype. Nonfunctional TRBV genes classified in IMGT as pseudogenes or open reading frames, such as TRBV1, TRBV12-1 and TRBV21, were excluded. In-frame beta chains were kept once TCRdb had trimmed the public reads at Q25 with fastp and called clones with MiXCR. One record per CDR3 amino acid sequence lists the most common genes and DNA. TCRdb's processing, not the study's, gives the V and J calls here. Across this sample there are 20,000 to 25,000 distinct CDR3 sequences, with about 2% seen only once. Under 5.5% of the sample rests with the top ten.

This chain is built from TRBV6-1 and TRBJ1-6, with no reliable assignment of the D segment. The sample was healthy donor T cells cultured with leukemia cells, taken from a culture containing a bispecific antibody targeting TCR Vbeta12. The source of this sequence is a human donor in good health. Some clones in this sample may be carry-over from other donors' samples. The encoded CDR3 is CASTERRQDNSPLHF. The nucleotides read TGTGCCAGCACTGAACGACGTCAGGATAATTCACCCCTCCACTTT.